The 30 T cell receptor beta chains reported below all come from one sample, sequenced in a study of Ad26.COV2.S vaccination and SARS-CoV-2 variants. The sample's treatment: 15 to 20 received Ad26.COV2.S at low or high dose, single or two shots; about five received placebo; per-sample allocation not given. Collection of the samples took place on day 63 after the first injection of vaccine or placebo. The protocol was immunoSEQ multiplex PCR, while the TCRdb copy is restricted to in-frame clones and leaves out a portion. The table has approximately 300,000 clones, 85% seen once. This sample comprised peripheral blood, obtained in a trial of Ad26.COV2.S vaccine versus placebo. The receptor source for this set is a person between 18 and 59 years old who received the Ad26.COV2.S COVID-19 vaccine or a placebo.

This chain links TRBV28 with TRBJ1-4; tentatively, D is TRBD1 (5 bases). V lost 3 bases to trimming and J lost 8 bases, with 13 bases between them. The germline V gene encodes CDR1 MDHEN and CDR2 SYDVKM. The CDR3 totals 14 residues. The CDR3 here is CASSFSTEREKLFF. CDR3 coding DNA: TGTGCCAGCAGTTTTTCGACAGAAAGGGAAAAACTGTTTTTT. Using reference TRBV28 and TRBJ1-4 for the parts outside the CDR3, the full variable domain is DVKVTQSSRYLVKRTGEKVFLECVQDMDHENMFWYRQDPGLGLRLIYFSYDVKMKEKGDIPEGYSVSREKKERFSLILESASTNQTSMYLCASSFSTEREKLFFGSGTQLSVL.

The table lists this clone with a count of one. The V call is TRBV6-5, the J call TRBJ1-5; 7 bases are a match to TRBD1. Germline V gene sequence: CDR1 MNHEY, CDR2 SVGAGI. This CDR3 is 13 amino acids long. V shed 7 bases and J 6 bases; nucleotides not matched to a gene: 6. DNA of the CDR3: TGTGCCAGCACCGGACAGGCGGGTCAGCCCCAGCATTTT. It codes for CASTGQAGQPQHF.

The rearrangement joins TRBV18 to TRBJ1-2; maybe TRBD1 (5 bases). Trimming shortened V by 2 bases and J by 6 bases, and 13 bases separated the two germline ends. CDR3 length: 14 residues. Germline-derived CDR1 and CDR2 are KGHSH and LQKENI. The CDR3 region has the DNA TGTGCCAGCTCACCAACGGCAGGGATGGATGGCTACACCTTC. It specifies CASSPTAGMDGYTF.

This clone was observed a handful of times. The chain combines TRBV28 with TRBJ1-2; D uncertain. The germline V gene has CDR1 MDHEN and CDR2 SYDVKM. The CDR3 loop spans 11 amino acids. The V end was cut by 8 bases, the J end by 8 bases, with 12 bases between. Here the CDR3 reads CASGPVRGYTF. In DNA, the CDR3 is TGTGCCAGCGGGCCGGTTCGCGGCTACACCTTC.

The chain recombines TRBV9 with TRBJ2-2; D not resolved. V lost 4 bases and J lost 7, with 11 bases in between. Looked up from germline, CDR1 is SGDLS and CDR2 is YYNGEE. This CDR3 has 13 amino acids. The CDR3 region has the DNA TGTGCCAGCAGCCCAAGTGGGGTCGGGGAGCTGTTTTTT. As protein: CASSPSGVGELFF.

The V gene is TRBV28, the J gene TRBJ1-2, with TRBD1 matching 7 bases. The CDR3 runs to 15 residues. The J segment lost 3 bases and the V segment lost 6 bases, leaving 10 bases of the junction unmatched. Looked up from germline, CDR1 is MDHEN and CDR2 is SYDVKM. The CDR3 loop reads CASRTDRKPHYGYTF. The DNA for the CDR3 is TGTGCCAGCAGGACGGACAGGAAGCCTCACTATGGCTACACCTTC.

The chain couples TRBV19 to TRBJ2-5, with a possible D match to TRBD2 (5 bases). The CDR3 contains 17 residues. Germline V CDR1 and CDR2: LNHDA, SQIVND (reference sequence). The V gene lost 3 bases and the J gene lost 3 bases, with 20 bases spanning the gap. CDR3 amino acids: CASSIPFSKRCKETQYF. For the CDR3, the DNA is TGTGCCAGTAGTATTCCGTTCAGTAAGCGGTGTAAAGAGACCCAGTACTTC. Full variable domain (missing parts from reference TRBV19 and TRBJ2-5): DGGITQSPKYLFRKEGQNVTLSCEQNLNHDAMYWYRQDPGQGLRLIYYSQIVNDFQKGDIAEGYSVSREKKESFPLTVTSAQKNPTAFYLCASSIPFSKRCKETQYFGPGTRLLVL.

CDR3 amino acids: CASSLTGTESYTF. In DNA form, the CDR3 reads TGTGCCAGCAGCTTAACCGGGACAGAGAGCTACACCTTC. J is TRBJ1-2 and V is TRBV5-6; 7 nucleotides agree with TRBD1. Germline V CDR1 and CDR2: SGHDT, YYEEEE. The CDR3 contains 13 residues. The V gene end was trimmed by 2 bases and the J gene end by 9 bases; junction bases not matched to a gene: 7.

This clone has a single count. The chain combines TRBV19 with TRBJ2-5, with 7 bases lining up with TRBD2. The germline CDR1 and CDR2 sequences are LNHDA and SQIVND (reference sequence). Trimming at V came to 1 base and at J to 9 bases, leaving 8 bases not matched to a gene. The CDR3 contains 14 residues. In nucleotides, the CDR3 is TGTGCCAGTAGTATAGGGCGGGGAGGGGACCCCCAGTACTTC. As protein: CASSIGRGGDPQYF.

This clone came up once. This chain uses TRBV15 with TRBJ1-1; weak D call: TRBD1 (6 bases). CDR1 and CDR2 (germline): LNHNV, YYDKDF (reference sequence). The CDR3 has 11 residues. Trimming shortened V by 4 bases and J by 8 bases, and 8 bases separated the two germline ends. The CDR3 sequence is CATSNRVEAFF. For the CDR3, the DNA is TGTGCCACCAGCAACAGGGTGGAAGCTTTCTTT.

This chain joins TRBV21-1 and TRBJ2-7; the table's D gene call, TRBD1, was not cross checked with the DNA. TRBV21-1 is a pseudogene locus. The CDR3 runs 15 residues. CDR3 coding DNA: TGTGCCAGCAGCGTAGGACAGGAGTATCTCGTGGAGCAGTACTTC. Translation gives CASSVGQEYLVEQYF.

The chain employs TRBV12-3 or TRBV12-4 and TRBJ1-6; TRBD1 is a possible D gene (5 bases). Trimming left V 6 bases short and J 7 bases short, with 7 bases between. CDR3 length: 12 residues. CDR3 nucleotides: TGTGCCAGCAGCAGACAGAATTCACCCCTCCACTTT. Translating gives CASSRQNSPLHF.

This chain links TRBV7-9 with TRBJ1-2; 10 positions match TRBD1. Trimming cost V 6 bases and J 6 bases; bases outside gene matches: 10. This CDR3 spans 15 amino acids. Per germline, CDR1 SEHNR and CDR2 FQNEAQ (reference sequence). The CDR3 loop is CASSRQGASLDGYTF. The CDR3 DNA reads as TGTGCCAGCAGTCGACAGGGGGCGTCTTTGGATGGCTACACCTTC.

This clone was picked up one time. The chain carries TRBV28 and TRBJ2-7, with TRBD1 matching over 8 bases. Germline V gene lookup returns CDR1 MDHEN and CDR2 SYDVKM. With V trimmed by 5 bases and J by 9 bases, 9 bases remained unmatched. The CDR3 consists of 13 residues. CDR3 amino acids: CASSTGQGFGQYF. For the CDR3, the DNA is TGTGCCAGCAGTACTGGACAGGGTTTCGGGCAGTACTTC.

The rearrangement joins TRBV6-5 to TRBJ2-7; 10 bases are shared with TRBD1. Germline-derived CDR1 and CDR2 are MNHEY and SVGAGI. This CDR3 region has 15 residues. V lost 0 bases to trimming and J lost 4 bases; unmatched junction nucleotides: 3. The CDR3 region is CASSYSTGGVYEQYF. The CDR3, as DNA: TGTGCCAGCAGTTACTCGACAGGGGGCGTATACGAGCAGTACTTC.

Worth noting for this clone: The sample holds other DNA sequences that translate to the same CDR3. The CDR3 DNA sequence: TGTGCCAGCAGCCCTACCTCTGGAAACACCATATATTTT. Residues: CASSPTSGNTIYF. This chain links TRBV12-3 or TRBV12-4 with TRBJ1-3, with no clear D. The CDR3 loop spans 13 amino acids. V was trimmed by 6 bases and J by 0 bases, leaving 6 bases between them.

This clone has just a few counts. The rearrangement joins TRBV11-3 to TRBJ2-3; 7 nucleotides line up with TRBD2. The CDR3 extends over 15 amino acids. CDR1 and CDR2 (germline): SGHNT, YENEEA. The junction had 5 bases not matched to a gene; V was cut back by 5 bases and J by 0 bases. CDR3 amino acids: CASSLQRGSTDTQYF. Here the CDR3 DNA reads TGTGCCAGCAGCCTTCAGCGGGGTAGCACAGATACGCAGTATTTT.

The chain is built from TRBV6-5 and TRBJ1-1, with 7 bases identical to TRBD1. There are 13 residues in the CDR3. Per the germline V gene, CDR1 is MNHEY and CDR2 is SVGAGI. V dropped 8 bases and J dropped 1; count of bases not matched to a gene: 4. CDR3 sequence reads: CASSRQGNTEAFF. CDR3 bases: TGTGCCAGCTCCCGACAGGGGAACACTGAAGCTTTCTTT.

A few counts support this clone. The CDR3 DNA reads TGCGCCAGCAGCCGCGGACAGGGAATCTTTTACGGCACAGAGACCCAGTACTTC. Protein: CASSRGQGIFYGTETQYF. V and J are TRBV5-1 and TRBJ2-5; 8 bases agree with TRBD1. Per the germline V gene, CDR1 is SGHRS and CDR2 is YFSETQ. The CDR3 is 18 residues long. V lost 4 bases and J lost 4; bases outside the gene matches: 18. Full variable domain (rest looked up from reference TRBV5-1 and TRBJ2-5): KAGVTQTPRYLIKTRGQQVTLSCSPISGHRSVSWYQQTPGQGLQFLFEYFSETQRNKGNFPGRFSGRQFSNSRSEMNVSTLELGDSALYLCASSRGQGIFYGTETQYFGPGTRLLVL.

The chain links TRBV6-5 to TRBJ2-3; D is ambiguous. Germline CDR1 reads MNHEY; CDR2 reads SVGAGI. V lost 0 bases, J lost 2 bases, and 9 bases lay in between. There are 15 residues in the CDR3. The chain's CDR3 is CASSYSLGNTDTQYF. The CDR3, as DNA: TGTGCCAGCAGTTACTCATTAGGGAACACAGATACGCAGTATTTT.

The rearrangement uses TRBV3-1 (or the pseudogene TRBV3-2) and TRBJ2-1; D unresolved. V lost 1 base and J lost 11, with 9 bases in between. Germline values: CDR1 LGHDT, CDR2 YNNKEL (reference sequence). This CDR3 has 12 residues. The CDR3: CASSQGNLQQFF. CDR3 DNA sequence: TGTGCCAGCAGCCAAGGTAACTTACAGCAGTTCTTC.

This rearrangement joins TRBV5-5 to TRBJ1-2, with 10 positions matching TRBD1. V was clipped by 1 base and J by 6 bases; unmatched bases: 6. The germline CDR1 and CDR2 sequences are SGHKS and YYEKEE (reference sequence). This CDR3 is built from 15 residues. The CDR3 sequence is CASSLLPGQGHGYTF. The DNA for the CDR3 is TGTGCCAGCAGCTTGTTACCGGGACAGGGGCATGGCTACACCTTC.

The gene calls are TRBV11-3 and TRBJ2-2; D call uncertain. From germline, CDR1 is SGHNT and CDR2 YENEEA. This CDR3 has 14 residues. With 1 base removed from V and 1 base from J, the gap between germline ends came to 4 bases. The CDR3 DNA is TGTGCCAGCAGCTTAGGACAGAACACCGGGGAGCTGTTTTTT. It codes for CASSLGQNTGELFF.

The chain uses TRBV4-1 and TRBJ2-1; D possibly corresponds to TRBD1 (5 bases). Germline V gene sequence: CDR1 MGHRA, CDR2 YSYEKL. V was clipped by 1 base and J by 5 bases, with 12 bases between them. CDR3 length equals 15 residues. The CDR3, as DNA: TGCGCCAGCAGCCAAGTAAGCGTGGGGCACAATGAGCAGTTCTTC. This gives the protein CASSQVSVGHNEQFF.

The chain combines TRBV9 with TRBJ2-3; D is unclear. The CDR3 runs 14 residues. CDR1 and CDR2 from the germline V gene are SGDLS and YYNGEE. V was shortened by 2 bases and J by 0 bases, with 7 bases between the two germline ends. The CDR3 loop is CASSVGYSTDTQYF. The CDR3 coding sequence is TGTGCCAGCAGCGTGGGGTACAGCACAGATACGCAGTATTTT.

The chain recombines TRBV10-1 with TRBJ1-1; tentatively, D is TRBD1 (5 bases). From germline, CDR1 is WNHNN and CDR2 SYGVQD (reference sequence). The CDR3 loop spans 14 amino acids. V was pared by 3 bases and J by 11 bases, with 19 bases between. The CDR3 loop reads CASSELGTPAGAFF. DNA of the CDR3: TGCGCCAGCAGTGAATTAGGGACGCCCGCCGGGGCTTTCTTT.

V usage is TRBV28 and J usage is TRBJ1-6; D gene ambiguous. The CDR3 has 12 residues. Germline CDR1 MDHEN, CDR2 SYDVKM. V lost 6 bases to trimming and J lost 8 bases, with 8 bases between them. Here the CDR3 DNA reads TGTGCCAGCAGGATGGTTGATTCACCCCTCCACTTT. It is translated as CASRMVDSPLHF.

This chain uses TRBV7-8 with TRBJ2-5, with D perhaps matching TRBD2 (7 bases). Per the germline V gene, CDR1 is SGHVS and CDR2 is FQNEAQ. The CDR3 is made up of 13 amino acids. Trimming removed 5 bases at V and 4 bases at J, with 11 bases between. The CDR3 region has the DNA TGTGCCAGCAGCCCTCGGGGGGCAGAGACCCAGTACTTC. This encodes CASSPRGAETQYF.

The gene calls are TRBV5-1 and TRBJ1-2; 9 bases line up with TRBD1. With V trimmed by 2 bases and J by 7 bases, 12 bases remained unmatched. The length of the CDR3 is 16 residues. Germline V gene sequence: CDR1 SGHRS, CDR2 YFSETQ. Here the CDR3 reads CASSLNPGTGRSGYTF. The DNA of the CDR3 is TGCGCCAGCAGCTTAAATCCGGGGACAGGGCGAAGTGGCTACACCTTC. Full variable domain (remainder filled in from reference TRBV5-1 and TRBJ1-2): KAGVTQTPRYLIKTRGQQVTLSCSPISGHRSVSWYQQTPGQGLQFLFEYFSETQRNKGNFPGRFSGRQFSNSRSEMNVSTLELGDSALYLCASSLNPGTGRSGYTFGSGTRLTVV.

The chain has TRBV7-3 and TRBJ1-1, with TRBD1 matching over 10 bases. Germline loops: CDR1 SGHTA, CDR2 FQGTGA. The CDR3 sequence is 16 residues long. V gave up 5 bases and J gave up 1 base; unmatched junction bases: 7. CDR3: CASSATGQGSNTEAFF. CDR3 DNA sequence: TGTGCCAGCAGCGCAACGGGACAGGGGTCGAACACTGAAGCTTTCTTT.